Listed below are T cell receptor beta chains from one sample, sequenced in a study of OX40 agonist ivuxolimab in advanced cancers. Assay used: immunoSEQ multiplex PCR; TCRdb lists only in-frame clones, some missing. The sample includes some 83,000 clones, approximately 88% seen only once; the top ten take approximately 7%. The input for sequencing was CD4+ or CD8+ T cells sorted from blood, taken in a trial of the OX40 agonist ivuxolimab. These TCRs come from an adult with an advanced solid tumor such as melanoma, head and neck, liver or kidney cancer. Both conserved end residues are part of each CDR3. D genes are given only for firm matches. Not all rows give a size; the values are once, few, many and, for expanded clones, a class.

.	.	TRBV6-6	TRBJ2-6	TGTGCCAGCAAAGAGACCTACTCTGGGGCCAACGTCCTGACTTTC	CASKETYSGANVLTF
.	few	TRBV2	TRBJ1-3	TGTGCCAGCAGTGTTGTAGACACCATATATTTT	CASSVVDTIYF
TRBD2	.	TRBV2	TRBJ2-5	TGTGCCAGCAGTGGACGGGGGGAAGAGACCCAGTACTTC	CASSGRGEETQYF
TRBD1	.	TRBV30	TRBJ1-2	TGTGCCTCCACACAAGGACAGGCCCTACGCTATGGCTACACCTTC	CASTQGQALRYGYTF
TRBD1	few	TRBV7-2	TRBJ2-5	TGTGCCAGCAGCAGAGGGGGCCTAAGCGGAAAAATGGAGCAGTACTTC	CASSRGGLSGKMEQYF
.	once	TRBV6-5	TRBJ2-7	TGTGCCAGCAGTGCAGGACTGTCCTACGAGCAGTACTTC	CASSAGLSYEQYF
TRBD1	.	TRBV11-2	TRBJ2-2	TGTGCCAGCAGCTACCGACAGGGGGCGCCCACCGGGGAGCTGTTTTTT	CASSYRQGAPTGELFF
.	.	TRBV7-8	TRBJ2-1	TGTGCCAGCAGCCCCCGGAGGGGAGAGTGGCAGTTCTTC	CASSPRRGEWQFF
.	.	TRBV2	TRBJ1-2	TGTGCCAGCACTCAAGAATACAACTATGGCTACACCTTC	CASTQEYNYGYTF
.	.	TRBV30	TRBJ2-2	TGTGCCTGGGGTTCAAGGGAACACACCGGGGAGCTGTTTTTT	CAWGSREHTGELFF
.	.	TRBV18	TRBJ1-3	TGTGCCAGCTCACCCACCACTGTAGCTGGAAACACCATATATTTT	CASSPTTVAGNTIYF
.	.	TRBV27	TRBJ2-1	TGTGCCAGCAGTTTGGGCCCCTCAGGGTTGAATGAGCAGTTCTTC	CASSLGPSGLNEQFF
.	.	TRBV30	TRBJ1-1	TGTGCCTGGAGAACCAGAGCTGACACTGAAGCTTTCTTT	CAWRTRADTEAFF
.	few	TRBV18	TRBJ1-1	TGTGCCAGCTCACCAGGGGTTGAAGCTTTCTTT	CASSPGVEAFF
.	.	TRBV7-6	TRBJ1-4	TGTGCCAGCAGTACTCCGGTCTGGGGGGCAACTAATGAAAAACTGTTTTTT	CASSTPVWGATNEKLFF
.	.	TRBV7-9	TRBJ1-1	TGTGCCAGCAGTTCTCCCCCAGGGGTAGCTTTCTTT	CASSSPPGVAFF
.	once	TRBV7-3	TRBJ2-3	TGTGCCAGCAGCTTAAGGGCAGGGAACCCAGATACGCAGTATTTT	CASSLRAGNPDTQYF
.	.	TRBV5-6	TRBJ2-5	TGTGCCAGCAGCTTAGCGCGTGGCGGCCAAGAGACCCAGTACTTC	CASSLARGGQETQYF
TRBD1	once	TRBV27	TRBJ2-3	TGTGCCAGCAGTCTCGGGACAGGGTCAGATACGCAGTATTTT	CASSLGTGSDTQYF
.	.	TRBV30	TRBJ2-3	TGTGCCTGGATACCCAAGGGACAGTATTTT	CAWIPKGQYF
.	.	TRBV15	TRBJ1-2	TGTGCCACCAGCAGAGATAAACAAGGGCTAGGCTACACCTTC	CATSRDKQGLGYTF
.	.	TRBV27	TRBJ1-6	TGTGCCAGCAGCCTGAATGGTCTGTCACCCCTCCACTTT	CASSLNGLSPLHF
.	.	TRBV5-1	TRBJ2-5	TGCGCCAGCAGCTTGGGAATCCGGGAGACCCAGTACTTC	CASSLGIRETQYF
TRBD1	.	TRBV5-1	TRBJ1-2	TGCGCCAGCAGCTTGGGACAGGGGTTTGTTGGCTACACCTTC	CASSLGQGFVGYTF
.	.	TRBV5-1	TRBJ2-1	TGCGCCAGCAGCCTAAGAATGGGGAATTACAATGAGCAGTTCTTC	CASSLRMGNYNEQFF
.	many	TRBV30	TRBJ1-2	TGTGCCTGGAGTACGGGTTTAGCTAACTATGGCTACACCTTC	CAWSTGLANYGYTF
TRBD2	.	TRBV6-1	TRBJ2-7	TGTGCCAGCAGAGGACTAGCGAGGACCTACGAGCAGTACTTC	CASRGLARTYEQYF
.	.	TRBV28	TRBJ2-7	TGTGCCAGCAGTTCCTCGACTCCCAAGGGGTTCTACGAGCAGTACTTC	CASSSSTPKGFYEQYF
.	.	TRBV15	TRBJ2-7	TGTGCCACCAGTAGAGAGGGGGACATCTCCTACGAGCAGTACTTC	CATSREGDISYEQYF
TRBD2	.	TRBV7-2	TRBJ2-3	TGTGCCAGCAGCTTGGTAGCGGGAGTATGGGATACGCAGTATTTT	CASSLVAGVWDTQYF
.	.	TRBV9	TRBJ1-2	TGTGCCAGCAGCGTAGGGGCCGGGGAGGGCTACACCTTC	CASSVGAGEGYTF
.	.	TRBV6-6	TRBJ1-2	TGTGCCAGCAGCTACAAGAGGACGTATAACTATGGCTACACCTTC	CASSYKRTYNYGYTF
.	.	TRBV5-1	TRBJ2-7	TGCGCCAGCAGCTATCGTCCACACACAGAGGGGGACTCCTACGAGCAGTACTTC	CASSYRPHTEGDSYEQYF
.	.	TRBV5-1	TRBJ1-2	TGCGCCAGCAGCTTGGGGGCCTCTAACTATGGCTACACCTTC	CASSLGASNYGYTF
.	once	TRBV6-5	TRBJ1-5	TGTGCCAGCAGGGACGGTTATAGCAATCAGCCCCAGCATTTT	CASRDGYSNQPQHF
.	.	TRBV9	TRBJ1-2	TGTGCCAGCAGCAGGGGGGACGGTTATGGCTACACCTTC	CASSRGDGYGYTF
.	few	TRBV6-1	TRBJ1-1	TGTGCCAGCAGCCCGGGACACTCGTCAGGGACTGAAGCTTTCTTT	CASSPGHSSGTEAFF
.	.	TRBV7-8	TRBJ2-3	TGTGCCAGCAGCCAGGGTGGGGGACCCACAGATACGCAGTATTTT	CASSQGGGPTDTQYF
.	.	TRBV7-3	TRBJ2-1	TGTGCCAGCAGCCCCATGGCCAGGGACGAGCAGTTCTTC	CASSPMARDEQFF
.	.	TRBV2	TRBJ1-5	TGTGCCAGCAGTGGTTTGGCGGACCTTTCGCCCCAGCATTTT	CASSGLADLSPQHF
.	.	TRBV30	TRBJ1-5	TGTGCCTGGGGACAGACCAATCAGCCCCAGCATTTT	CAWGQTNQPQHF
.	.	TRBV7-3	TRBJ1-1	TGTGCCAGCAGCGACTACCAGGCCTTGAACACTGAAGCTTTCTTT	CASSDYQALNTEAFF
TRBD1	.	TRBV11-2	TRBJ1-2	TGTGCCAGCAGCGGACAGGGGGCTGGCTACACCTTC	CASSGQGAGYTF
.	.	TRBV6-6	TRBJ1-3	TGTGCCAGCACCTTATCAGGCCACTCTGGAAACACCATATATTTT	CASTLSGHSGNTIYF
.	.	TRBV21-1	TRBJ2-7	TGTGCCAGCAGCGCCGGCACGGTTTCCTACGAGCAGTACTTC	CASSAGTVSYEQYF
.	.	TRBV6-5	TRBJ2-1	TGTGCCAGCAGTTACGAAGGAGTTAGCTCCTACAATGAGCAGTTCTTC	CASSYEGVSSYNEQFF
.	.	TRBV7-2	TRBJ2-3	TGTGCCAGCAGCCCCAAGGCACTCCGCACAGATACGCAGTATTTT	CASSPKALRTDTQYF
.	.	TRBV5-8	TRBJ1-5	TGTGCCAGCTCGTTGTGGAATCAGCCCCAGCATTTT	CASSLWNQPQHF
.	few	TRBV11-2	TRBJ2-2	TGTGCCAGCAGCTTAGGGTGGGACACCGGGGAGCTGTTTTTT	CASSLGWDTGELFF
.	once	TRBV11-3	TRBJ1-1	TGTGCCAGCAGGGATACAGGGAAGACTGAAGCTTTCTTT	CASRDTGKTEAFF
.	medium-sized	TRBV20-1	TRBJ1-1	TGCAGTGCTCCCTTAGGGATTTTGGCTTTCTTT	CSAPLGILAFF
TRBD2	.	TRBV9	TRBJ2-1	TGTGCCAGCAGCGTAGAACTAGCGGGAGAAGATGAGCAGTTCTTC	CASSVELAGEDEQFF
TRBD1	.	TRBV11-2	TRBJ2-5	TGTGCCAGCAGTTTCGGACAGGGGAGGACCCAGTACTTC	CASSFGQGRTQYF
TRBD2	once	TRBV7-2	TRBJ2-7	TGTGCCAGCAGCCCGAGAACTGCCGGGACTAGCGCCTCCTACGAGCAGTACTTC	CASSPRTAGTSASYEQYF
.	.	TRBV5-1	TRBJ1-2	TGCGCCAGCAGCTTGGCCGGGGTGGATGGCTACACCTTC	CASSLAGVDGYTF
.	.	TRBV10-1	TRBJ2-5	TGCGCCAGCTCGGGGCAGATCCAAGAGACCCAGTACTTC	CASSGQIQETQYF